The present entry profiles one TCR beta chain with its context. Its target is not known. This sample is drawn from a study of CD8 T cells in ankylosing spondylitis. Study findings and constraints: Certain motif variants had earlier been reported in reactive arthritis synovial fluid and blood. Disease-associated clones were CD8+ and fairly uncommon in peripheral blood. Several highly homologous variants made up a TCR beta motif that seemed to typify ankylosing spondylitis blood. It was reported that disease-linked clones were significantly enriched in matched ankylosing spondylitis synovial fluid.

The V gene's germline CDR1 is DFQATT and CDR2 SNEGSKA (reference sequence). V was pared by 6 bases and J by 4 bases, with 13 bases between. The CDR3 extends over 13 amino acids. TCRdb itself ran the 5' RACE reads through MiXCR, one entry per CDR3 protein. Of 400,000 to 450,000 distinct CDR3 sequences detected, roughly 18% appear once; the ten largest clones hold approximately 1%. This clonotype was sampled from a male donor with ankylosing spondylitis. This chain uses TRBV20-1 with TRBJ1-5; D is ambiguous. Input material: blood, either unsorted or a sorted T cell fraction (not recorded which). In DNA, the CDR3 is TGCAGTGCCCCCGTCGACGCAAATCAGCCCCAGCATTTT. Amino acid sequence: CSAPVDANQPQHF.